The clone carrying this T cell receptor (beta chain) was picked up a small number of times. The data stem from a study of control samples from healthy donors and cancer patients. This table comes from immunoSEQ multiplex PCR, and its TCRdb copy is limited to in-frame clones, with some not included. The table records around 120,000 clones, around 88% of them present only once. Sequenced material: blood. This sequence was found in a man aged 35-49 years in good health.

CDR3: CASSSLSYEQYF. CDR3 nucleotide sequence: TGTGCCAGCAGCTCCCTGAGCTACGAGCAGTACTTC. The chain links TRBV7-2 to TRBJ2-7; D is undetermined. Germline V gives CDR1 SGHTA, CDR2 FQGNSA. Deletions cut 4 bases from V and 3 bases from J, with 7 bases between. The CDR3 covers 12 residues.